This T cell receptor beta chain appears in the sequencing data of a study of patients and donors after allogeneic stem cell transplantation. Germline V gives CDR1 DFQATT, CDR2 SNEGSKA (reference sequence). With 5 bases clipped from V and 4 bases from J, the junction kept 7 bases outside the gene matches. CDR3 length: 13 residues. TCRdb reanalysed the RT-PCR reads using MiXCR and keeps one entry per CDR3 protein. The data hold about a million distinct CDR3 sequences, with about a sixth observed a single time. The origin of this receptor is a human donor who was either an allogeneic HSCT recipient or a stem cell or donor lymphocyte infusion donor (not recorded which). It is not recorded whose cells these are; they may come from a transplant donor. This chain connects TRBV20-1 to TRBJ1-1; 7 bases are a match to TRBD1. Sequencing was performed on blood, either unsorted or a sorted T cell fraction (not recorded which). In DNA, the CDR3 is TGCAGTGCTCAAGGGGGCTCGGGCACTGAAGCTTTCTTT. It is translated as CSAQGGSGTEAFF.